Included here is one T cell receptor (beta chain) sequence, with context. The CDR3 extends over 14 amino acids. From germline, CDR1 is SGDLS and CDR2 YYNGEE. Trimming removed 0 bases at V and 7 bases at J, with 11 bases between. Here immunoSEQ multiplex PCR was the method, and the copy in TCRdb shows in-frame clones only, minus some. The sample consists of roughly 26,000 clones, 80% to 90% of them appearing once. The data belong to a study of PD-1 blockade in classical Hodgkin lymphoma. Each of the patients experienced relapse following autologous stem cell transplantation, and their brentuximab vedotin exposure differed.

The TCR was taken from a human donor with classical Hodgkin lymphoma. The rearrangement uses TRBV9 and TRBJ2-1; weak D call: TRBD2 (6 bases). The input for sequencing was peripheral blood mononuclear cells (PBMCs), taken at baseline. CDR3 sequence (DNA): TGTGCCAGCAGCGTAGTTGAGGGACTTAATGAGCAGTTCTTC. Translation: CASSVVEGLNEQFF.